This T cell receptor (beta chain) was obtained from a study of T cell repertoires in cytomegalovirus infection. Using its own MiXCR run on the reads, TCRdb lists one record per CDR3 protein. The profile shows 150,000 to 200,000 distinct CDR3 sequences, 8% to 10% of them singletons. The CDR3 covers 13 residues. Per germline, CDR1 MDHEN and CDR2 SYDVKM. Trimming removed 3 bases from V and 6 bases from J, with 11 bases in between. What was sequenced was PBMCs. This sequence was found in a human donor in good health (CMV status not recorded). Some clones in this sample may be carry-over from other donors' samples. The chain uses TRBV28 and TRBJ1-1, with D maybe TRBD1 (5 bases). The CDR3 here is CASSLVGTPEAFF. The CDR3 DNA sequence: TGTGCCAGCAGTTTGGTAGGGACGCCTGAAGCTTTCTTT.